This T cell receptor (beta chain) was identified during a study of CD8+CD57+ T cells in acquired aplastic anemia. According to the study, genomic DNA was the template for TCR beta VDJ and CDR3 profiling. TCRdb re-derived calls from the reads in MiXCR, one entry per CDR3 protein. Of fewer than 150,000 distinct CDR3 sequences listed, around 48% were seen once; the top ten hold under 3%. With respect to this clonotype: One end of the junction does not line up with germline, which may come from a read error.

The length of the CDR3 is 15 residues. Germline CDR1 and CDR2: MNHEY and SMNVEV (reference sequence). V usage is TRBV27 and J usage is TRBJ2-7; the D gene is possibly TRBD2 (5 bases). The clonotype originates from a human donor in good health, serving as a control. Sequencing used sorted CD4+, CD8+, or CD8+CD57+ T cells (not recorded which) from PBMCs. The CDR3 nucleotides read TGTGTCAGCAGTTTATCGGAGGACTTTCCACATCACCTGCACTTC. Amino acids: CVSSLSEDFPHHLHF.